This TCR beta chain is from a study of cytomegalovirus exposure and HLA in healthy donors. Regarding donors, all were healthy bone marrow donors. A word on this clone: The antigen remains undetermined.

Researchers ran the PCR with 60 Vbeta and 13 Jbeta primers. Sequenced by immunoSEQ multiplex PCR; TCRdb stores in-frame clones only, minus some. The table shows around 120,000 clones, with around three quarters occurring only once. Study-level points and caveats: Available immune exposure information was restricted to CMV serostatus only. Many donors shared some public TCRs, even though most TCR sequences were rare.

The CDR3 loop spans 13 amino acids. In germline, CDR1 is SGDLS, CDR2 YYNGEE. V trimming: 1 base; J trimming: 8 bases; junction bases outside the gene matches: 2. Material for sequencing was PBMCs. This clonotype was obtained from a woman aged 40 to 55 in good health and CMV-seronegative. This chain uses TRBV9 with TRBJ2-1; 8 bases line up with TRBD1. CDR3 in DNA: TGTGCCAGCAGCGTACAGGGGGCGGATGAGCAGTTCTTC. Its protein is CASSVQGADEQFF.